Below, 26 T cell receptor beta chains from the same sample are listed, as sequenced in a study of T cell repertoires in cytomegalovirus infection. Each CDR3 protein is one row after TCRdb ran MiXCR on the reads. This table holds some 920,000 distinct CDR3 sequences, roughly 30% found once. Their cognate antigens are unknown. The material was cultured CD8+ T cells from PBMCs, obtained from culture after CMV antigen stimulation. Receptors originate from a human donor in good health (CMV status not recorded). Some clones in this sample may be carry-over from other donors' samples.

The V gene is TRBV2, the J gene TRBJ2-6; D assignment may be TRBD1 or TRBD2 (6 bases each). Germline-derived CDR1 and CDR2 are SNHLY and FYNNEI. V lost 3 bases, J lost 2 bases, and 8 bases lay in between. The CDR3 length is 15 residues. The CDR3 region is CASSDGGAGANVLTF. The DNA of the CDR3 is TGTGCCAGCAGTGACGGGGGCGCTGGGGCCAACGTCCTGACTTTC.

This clonotype has more than one count but fewer than ten. This chain connects TRBV7-9 to TRBJ2-2; D not resolved. Per germline, CDR1 SEHNR and CDR2 FQNEAQ (reference sequence). V lost 3 bases to trimming and J lost 3 bases, with 17 bases between them. This CDR3 has 17 amino acids. For the CDR3, the DNA is TGTGCCAGCAGCTTTATCCGTGCCCTAGAGGACACCGGGGAGCTGTTTTTT. Amino acid sequence: CASSFIRALEDTGELFF.

This clonotype was seen a few times. The rearrangement uses TRBV2 and TRBJ1-4; tentative D call: TRBD1 (6 bases). Germline loops: CDR1 SNHLY, CDR2 FYNNEI. Trimming pared 9 bases from V and 7 bases from J, leaving 15 bases between. The CDR3 totals 13 residues. CDR3 nucleotides: TGTGCCAGTAGCACAGGGATGGCTGAAAAACTGTTTTTT. Amino acid sequence: CASSTGMAEKLFF.

This clonotype occurred a few times. The chain employs TRBV4-3 and TRBJ1-5, with D perhaps TRBD1 (5 bases). The V gene's germline CDR1 is LGHNA and CDR2 YSLEER. The V and J ends lost 1 base and 4 bases respectively, with 11 bases between them. CDR3 length: 15 amino acids. This CDR3 reads CASSQVWQGNQPQHF. CDR3 sequence (DNA): TGCGCCAGCAGCCAAGTGTGGCAGGGAAATCAGCCCCAGCATTTT.

This clonotype was seen a few times. The genes are TRBV5-8 and TRBJ2-7; TRBD1 aligns across 7 bases. The CDR3 loop spans 18 amino acids. V dropped 0 bases and J dropped 1; count of bases not matched to a gene: 13. Germline CDR1 and CDR2: SGHTS and YDEGEE. Written as DNA, the CDR3 is TGTGCCAGCAGCTTGGCGGACAGGATTCGATTCGGGTCCTACGAGCAGTACTTC. Its protein is CASSLADRIRFGSYEQYF. The full variable domain, in which reference TRBV5-8 and TRBJ2-7 provide the parts outside the CDR3, is EAGVTQSPTHLIKTRGQQATLRCSPISGHTSVYWYQQALGLGLQFLLWYDEGEERNRGNFPPRFSGRQFPNYSSELNVNALELEDSALYLCASSLADRIRFGSYEQYFGPGTRLTVT.

In its sample, this clonotype was seen a few times. This chain uses TRBV6-5 with TRBJ2-7, with D uncertain. Germline V gene data show CDR1 as MNHEY and CDR2 as SVGAGI. V lost 3 bases and J 0 bases, leaving 6 bases between the germline ends. The CDR3 is 13 residues long. The CDR3 here is CASSYFSSYEQYF. CDR3 bases: TGTGCCAGCAGTTATTTTAGCTCCTACGAGCAGTACTTC.

This chain joins TRBV9 and TRBJ1-1, with D maybe TRBD1 (5 bases). The CDR3 is 14 amino acids. Trimming removed 1 base from V and 7 bases from J, with 14 bases in between. In germline, CDR1 is SGDLS, CDR2 YYNGEE. The DNA of the CDR3 is TGTGCCAGCAGCGTACCCCGGCAGGGCAATGAAGCTTTCTTT. Translating it yields CASSVPRQGNEAFF.

In this sample, this clonotype turned up a few times. The chain recombines TRBV9 with TRBJ1-2; tentatively, D is TRBD1 (6 bases). The CDR3 covers 12 residues. The germline V and J ends were trimmed by 7 bases and 1 base, with 8 bases remaining between them. Germline CDR1 SGDLS, CDR2 YYNGEE. CDR3 in DNA: TGTGCCAGCCGCAGGGGTAACTATGGCTACACCTTC. As protein: CASRRGNYGYTF.

This chain joins TRBV11-1 and TRBJ1-3, with D unresolved. Per the germline V gene, CDR1 is SGHAT and CDR2 is FQDESV (reference sequence). The CDR3 spans 14 residues. V lost 7 bases and J 0 bases, leaving 10 bases between the germline ends. Written as DNA, the CDR3 is TGTGCCAGCACTCCGGCGGGCTCTGGAAACACCATATATTTT. It yields the protein CASTPAGSGNTIYF.

The J gene is TRBJ2-1, the V gene TRBV6-4; D is uncertain. The CDR3 covers 14 residues. V dropped 4 bases and J dropped 3 bases, with 10 bases sitting between them. Germline CDR1 MRHNA, CDR2 SNTAGT. The CDR3 coding sequence is TGTGCCAGCAGTGCCTCGACGGACTACAATGAGCAGTTCTTC. Protein product: CASSASTDYNEQFF.

Remarks on this clonotype: The conserved final phenylalanine or tryptophan is absent from the CDR3, which likely points to a read error. V gene TRBV7-8 combines with J gene TRBJ2-5; no reliable D call. The CDR3 length is 15 residues. Looked up from germline, CDR1 is SGHVS and CDR2 is FQNEAQ. V was pared by 4 bases and J by 2 bases, with 14 bases between. As DNA, the CDR3 is TGTGCCAGCAGCTCGGTCGGCCAGATACAAGAGACCCAGTACTCC. This codes for CASSSVGQIQETQYS.

The chain is built from TRBV6-1 and TRBJ2-1, with a weak D call TRBD2 (6 bases). The germline gives CDR1 MNHNS, CDR2 SASEGT. This CDR3 region has 16 residues. Trimming cost V 6 bases and J 8 bases, with 23 bases left between them. The CDR3 reads CASRQAGTPEVDEQFF. CDR3 DNA sequence: TGTGCCAGCAGGCAAGCCGGGACTCCGGAGGTGGATGAGCAGTTCTTC.

The chain joins TRBV19 to TRBJ2-2; 11 bases map to TRBD1. This CDR3 comprises 16 residues. From germline, CDR1 is LNHDA and CDR2 SQIVND (reference sequence). Trimming removed 7 bases from V and 7 bases from J; junction bases left unmatched: 11. Here the CDR3 DNA reads TGTGCCAGTAATTTTATAGGGACAGGGGGTAACGGGGAGCTGTTTTTT. Translated, it gives CASNFIGTGGNGELFF.

For this clonotype: This clone may be a read error of a much larger clone one base away. The V call is TRBV7-2, the J call TRBJ1-1, with D possibly being TRBD1 (6 bases). Germline CDR1 and CDR2: SGHTA and FQGNSA. V was pared by 5 bases and J by 5 bases, with 24 bases between. The CDR3 is 17 residues long. The CDR3 protein is CTSSPGGGLGLRTEAFF. The CDR3 DNA sequence: TGTACCAGCAGCCCGGGGGGCGGACTGGGTCTCAGAACTGAAGCTTTCTTT.

V usage is TRBV6-2 or TRBV6-3 and J usage is TRBJ1-1, with D possibly being TRBD1 (5 bases). In germline, CDR1 is MNHEY, CDR2 SVGEGT. V dropped 6 bases and J dropped 6 bases, with 14 bases sitting between them. CDR3 length: 13 residues. The CDR3 DNA follows: TGTGCCAGCAGCCCGGGACCGGACGCTGAAGCTTTCTTT. It specifies CASSPGPDAEAFF.

This clonotype was found a few times. This chain connects TRBV5-1 to TRBJ2-2, with D hard to call. Germline CDR1 reads SGHRS; CDR2 reads YFSETQ. This CDR3 spans 14 amino acids. V dropped 4 bases and J dropped 4 bases, with 11 bases sitting between them. The CDR3 nucleotides read TGCGCCAGCAGCCCCCTTCGCGGCACCGGGGAGCTGTTTTTT. This sequence encodes CASSPLRGTGELFF.

This clonotype was seen many times. The chain employs TRBV27 and TRBJ2-1; the match to TRBD2 covers 11 bases. The CDR3 contains 17 residues. CDR1 is MNHEY and CDR2 is SMNVEV in the germline V gene (reference sequence). V lost 6 bases and J lost 4; bases outside the gene matches: 11. The CDR3 DNA reads as TGTGCCAGCAGAACCTACGGGGGACTAGCGGAATACAATGAGCAGTTCTTC. This translates into CASRTYGGLAEYNEQFF.

The rearrangement uses TRBV19 and TRBJ1-1; D remains ambiguous. The CDR3 has 12 amino acids. CDR1 and CDR2 (germline): LNHDA, SQIVND (reference sequence). Trimming pared 6 bases from V and 5 bases from J, leaving 10 bases between. The CDR3 sequence: CASRVGWTEAFF. CDR3 DNA: TGTGCCAGTAGAGTGGGGTGGACTGAAGCTTTCTTT.

The rearrangement joins TRBV4-1 to TRBJ2-7; weak D call: TRBD1 (6 bases). V was shortened by 1 base and J by 2 bases, with 12 bases between the two germline ends. Germline lookup yields CDR1 MGHRA and CDR2 YSYEKL. The CDR3 is made up of 15 amino acids. In DNA, the CDR3 is TGCGCCAGCAGCCAAGGGCAGGGGATAACCTACGAGCAGTACTTC. Translation gives CASSQGQGITYEQYF.

About this clonotype itself: A much larger clone sits a single nucleotide away, making a read error possible. The chain links TRBV7-9 to TRBJ2-2; D is unclear. The germline V gene has CDR1 SEHNR and CDR2 FQNEAQ (reference sequence). This CDR3 is 13 amino acids long. The CDR3 DNA reads TGTGTCAGCAGCCCGAGAAGGTCCGGGGAGCTGTTTTTT. This translates into CVSSPRRSGELFF.

This clonotype was found many times. V gene TRBV7-9 combines with J gene TRBJ2-7; 9 bases are a match to TRBD1. CDR1 and CDR2 (germline): SEHNR, FQNEAQ (reference sequence). The CDR3 is 13 amino acids. V gave up 7 bases and J gave up 7 bases; unmatched junction bases: 8. This CDR3 is CASILTGGKEQYF. DNA of the CDR3: TGTGCCAGCATACTCACAGGGGGCAAAGAGCAGTACTTC.

The chain employs TRBV6-6 and TRBJ2-7; D is perhaps TRBD1 (6 bases). Trimming pared 5 bases from V and 2 bases from J, leaving 13 bases between. This CDR3 has 14 amino acids. Looked up from germline, CDR1 is MNHNY and CDR2 is SVGAGI (reference sequence). As DNA, the CDR3 is TGTGCCAGCAGTCCTCCGGGACATCCCTACGAGCAGTACTTC. The encoded protein is CASSPPGHPYEQYF.

This chain's CDR3 is CASSSGTGAGETQYF. The CDR3 DNA is TGTGCCAGCAGTTCCGGGACAGGGGCCGGAGAGACCCAGTACTTC. This chain uses TRBV27 with TRBJ2-5; 10 bases agree with TRBD1. This CDR3 spans 15 amino acids. V shed 4 bases and J 4 bases; nucleotides not matched to a gene: 6. Germline V CDR1 and CDR2: MNHEY, SMNVEV (reference sequence).

The V and J genes are TRBV27 and TRBJ2-1; perhaps TRBD1 as D (6 bases). Trimming removed 10 bases at V and 11 bases at J, with 30 bases between. CDR1 MNHEY and CDR2 SMNVEV come from the germline V gene (reference sequence). CDR3 size: 16 residues. CDR3 DNA: TGTGCCAACATTATGGGGGCGCCTAAAAGGACGGCCAAGCAGTTCTTC. This encodes CANIMGAPKRTAKQFF.

This clonotype was counted once. The chain links TRBV10-3 to TRBJ1-3; tentatively, D is TRBD1 (6 bases). Germline assignment: CDR1 ENHRY and CDR2 SYGVKD. V was cut by 7 bases and J by 0 bases, with 13 bases left in between. The CDR3 runs 15 residues. Here the CDR3 reads CAIILRTASGNTIYF. The CDR3 DNA is TGTGCCATCATCCTCAGGACAGCCTCTGGAAACACCATATATTTT.

This clonotype has more than one count but fewer than ten. The V and J genes are TRBV5-1 and TRBJ1-1; tentative D call: TRBD1 (5 bases). The V and J ends lost 0 bases and 1 base respectively, with 10 bases between them. This CDR3 region has 15 residues. CDR1 is SGHRS and CDR2 is YFSETQ in the germline V gene. CDR3 DNA sequence: TGCGCCAGCAGCTTGGGGTATCAGGGGAACACTGAAGCTTTCTTT. Translation gives CASSLGYQGNTEAFF.